A single sample gave rise to the 25 T cell receptor beta chains below, sequenced in a study of T cell responses to AZD1222 COVID-19 vaccine. Some clones are missing from TCRdb's copy, which holds only in-frame ones; the method was immunoSEQ multiplex PCR. In the table there are 150,000 to 170,000 clones, approximately 87% of which are singletons. Sequenced here: peripheral blood, sampled on day 0 of MenACWY control vaccination. The receptor source for this set is an adult in good health.

The V and J genes are TRBV9 and TRBJ2-2; D is undetermined. The germline V gene has CDR1 SGDLS and CDR2 YYNGEE. The CDR3 is 15 residues long. V lost 3 bases, J lost 0 bases, and 9 bases lay in between. The CDR3 DNA reads as TGTGCCAGCAGCGGATCGTACTCGAACACCGGGGAGCTGTTTTTT. Encoded protein: CASSGSYSNTGELFF.

V usage is TRBV5-6 and J usage is TRBJ1-5; 10 bases agree with TRBD1. Looked up from germline, CDR1 is SGHDT and CDR2 is YYEEEE. The CDR3 extends over 16 amino acids. With 2 bases clipped from V and 8 bases from J, the junction kept 10 bases outside the gene matches. DNA for the CDR3: TGTGCCAGCAGCTTATCCGGGACAGGGGAGGGAAAGCCCCAGCATTTT. Its protein product is CASSLSGTGEGKPQHF. The variable domain in full, with the rest retrieved from reference TRBV5-6 and TRBJ1-5, is DAGVTQSPTHLIKTRGQQVTLRCSPKSGHDTVSWYQQALGQGPQFIFQYYEEEERQRGNFPDRFSGHQFPNYSSELNVNALLLGDSALYLCASSLSGTGEGKPQHFGDGTRLSIL.

This rearrangement joins TRBV27 to TRBJ2-7, with 8 bases matching TRBD2. V shed 8 bases and J 6 bases; nucleotides not matched to a gene: 15. The CDR3 length is 15 residues. Germline V lookup: CDR1 MNHEY, CDR2 SMNVEV (reference sequence). This chain's CDR3 is CASRAGGLRGSEQYF. CDR3 nucleotides: TGTGCCAGCCGCGCGGGGGGTCTCCGAGGAAGCGAGCAGTACTTC.

About this clone: The junction differs from germline at one of its ends, possibly a read error. The rearrangement uses TRBV2 and TRBJ1-2; possible D gene TRBD1, 5 bases. The CDR3 covers 9 residues. Germline-derived CDR1 and CDR2 are SNHLY and FYNNEI. The CDR3 sequence: CASGTGPAF. In nucleotides, the CDR3 is TGTGCCAGCGGGACCGGGCCGGCCTTC.

The chain combines TRBV4-1 with TRBJ1-5; D unresolved. V gave up 0 bases and J gave up 0 bases, with 3 bases separating them. This CDR3 comprises 14 residues. Per germline, CDR1 MGHRA and CDR2 YSYEKL. CDR3 coding DNA: TGCGCCAGCAGCCAAGATCCTAGCAATCAGCCCCAGCATTTT. Translating gives CASSQDPSNQPQHF.

This clone was recorded a few times. The rearrangement links TRBV3-1 (or the pseudogene TRBV3-2) to TRBJ1-4; 7 bases agree with TRBD1. This CDR3 has 15 amino acids. Germline CDR1 reads LGHDT; CDR2 reads YNNKEL (reference sequence). With 1 base clipped from V and 6 bases from J, the junction kept 5 bases outside the gene matches. The CDR3 protein is CASSQARGRDEKLFF. The DNA of the CDR3 is TGTGCCAGCAGCCAAGCGAGGGGGCGAGATGAAAAACTGTTTTTT.

The V and J genes are TRBV11-2 and TRBJ2-6; no definite D call. The CDR3 sequence is 15 residues long. The V gene's germline CDR1 is SGHAT and CDR2 FQNNGV. With 0 bases removed from V and 0 bases from J, the gap between germline ends came to 3 bases. The CDR3, as DNA: TGTGCCAGCAGCTTAGACCTCTCTGGGGCCAACGTCCTGACTTTC. Translating it yields CASSLDLSGANVLTF.

V usage is TRBV28 and J usage is TRBJ1-1; D not certain. CDR1 and CDR2 from the germline V gene are MDHEN and SYDVKM. Trimming stripped 3 bases from V and 2 bases from J, with 10 bases between. The CDR3 contains 14 residues. The CDR3 loop reads CASSLAEGNTEAFF. CDR3 DNA: TGTGCCAGCAGTTTGGCCGAGGGTAACACTGAAGCTTTCTTT. The complete variable domain, with remaining parts taken from reference TRBV28 and TRBJ1-1, reads DVKVTQSSRYLVKRTGEKVFLECVQDMDHENMFWYRQDPGLGLRLIYFSYDVKMKEKGDIPEGYSVSREKKERFSLILESASTNQTSMYLCASSLAEGNTEAFFGQGTRLTVV.

This rearrangement joins TRBV3-1 (or the pseudogene TRBV3-2) to TRBJ2-5, with 12 bases identical to TRBD2. The CDR3 extends over 18 amino acids. Germline V CDR1 and CDR2: LGHDT, YNNKEL (reference sequence). V lost 3 bases to trimming and J lost 0 bases; unmatched junction nucleotides: 8. CDR3 sequence (DNA): TGTGCCAGCAGCCAGGGGACTAGCGGGCGAACCAACCAAGAGACCCAGTACTTC. It translates to CASSQGTSGRTNQETQYF.

V gene TRBV28 combines with J gene TRBJ1-5, with D possibly being TRBD1 (6 bases). Trimming stripped 7 bases from V and 4 bases from J, with 14 bases between. This CDR3 comprises 14 residues. Germline lookup yields CDR1 MDHEN and CDR2 SYDVKM. This CDR3 is CASKKDSSNQPQHF. The CDR3 nucleotides are TGTGCCAGCAAAAAGGACAGTTCAAATCAGCCCCAGCATTTT. Based on the CDR3 plus reference TRBV28 and TRBJ1-5, the full variable domain is DVKVTQSSRYLVKRTGEKVFLECVQDMDHENMFWYRQDPGLGLRLIYFSYDVKMKEKGDIPEGYSVSREKKERFSLILESASTNQTSMYLCASKKDSSNQPQHFGDGTRLSIL.

The V call is TRBV11-2, the J call TRBJ1-4; D uncertain. With 2 bases removed from V and 3 bases from J, the gap between germline ends came to 1 base. The CDR3 sequence is 12 residues long. From germline, CDR1 is SGHAT and CDR2 FQNNGV. CDR3 nucleotides: TGTGCCAGCAGCTTATCTAATGAAAAACTGTTTTTT. Amino acids: CASSLSNEKLFF.

The chain couples TRBV28 to TRBJ2-7, with D maybe TRBD2 (6 bases). CDR1 is MDHEN and CDR2 is SYDVKM in the germline V gene. V lost 9 bases and J 5 bases, leaving 17 bases between the germline ends. The CDR3 contains 13 residues. For the CDR3, the DNA is TGTGCCAGTATGGGCCCGGGAGTTGACGAGCAGTACGTC. It yields the protein CASMGPGVDEQYV.

Only a few counts were recorded for this clone. V is TRBV10-3 and J is TRBJ2-7; 8 bases fit TRBD1. With V trimmed by 6 bases and J by 5 bases, 9 bases remained unmatched. CDR1 ENHRY and CDR2 SYGVKD come from the germline V gene. The CDR3 is 14 residues long. CDR3 in amino acids: CAISGRQGLHEQYF. In DNA form, the CDR3 reads TGTGCCATCAGCGGGAGACAGGGGCTCCACGAGCAGTACTTC.

The chain combines TRBV12-3 or TRBV12-4 with TRBJ1-2, with D tentatively TRBD1 (5 bases). The CDR3 covers 13 residues. V gave up 1 base and J gave up 3 bases, with 6 bases separating them. The CDR3 sequence: CASSLEGHYGYTF. The CDR3 region has the DNA TGTGCCAGCAGTTTAGAGGGGCACTATGGCTACACCTTC.

The rearrangement links TRBV5-1 to TRBJ1-4; no clear D gene. Germline V gene sequence: CDR1 SGHRS, CDR2 YFSETQ. This CDR3 is 13 amino acids long. Trimming removed 4 bases at V and 4 bases at J, with 8 bases between. Here the CDR3 reads CASSRPGNEKLFF. The CDR3 coding sequence is TGCGCCAGCAGCCGACCGGGTAATGAAAAACTGTTTTTT.

As concerns this clone: Its ends do not fully match the called genes, so a read error is possible. The V and J genes are TRBV11-3 and TRBJ1-6, with 9 bases aligning to TRBD1. Per germline, CDR1 SGHNT and CDR2 YENEEA. The CDR3 length is 15 residues. CDR3 nucleotide sequence: TGTGCCGGCAGCTTGACAGGGGGGGACTATTCACCCCTCCACTTT. Translating it yields CAGSLTGGDYSPLHF. The full variable domain, its missing parts supplied by reference TRBV11-3 and TRBJ1-6, is EAGVVQSPRYKIIEKKQPVAFWCNPISGHNTLYWYLQNLGQGPELLIRYENEEAVDDSQLPKDRFSAERLKGVDSTLKIQPAELGDSAVYLCAGSLTGGDYSPLHFGNGTRLTVT.

V and J are TRBV6-4 and TRBJ2-3; no firm D call. Trimming removed 0 bases at V and 0 bases at J, with 10 bases between. In germline, CDR1 is MRHNA, CDR2 SNTAGT. The CDR3 loop spans 16 amino acids. The CDR3 DNA reads TGTGCCAGCAGTGACTCGCAGGCCGCTAGCACAGATACGCAGTATTTT. Protein product: CASSDSQAASTDTQYF.

This clone was seen a handful of times. The genes are TRBV11-2 and TRBJ1-1, with D tentatively TRBD1 (5 bases). CDR1 and CDR2 (germline): SGHAT, FQNNGV. V lost 0 bases to trimming and J lost 9 bases, with 8 bases between them. The CDR3 totals 12 residues. The CDR3 DNA sequence: TGTGCCAGCAGCTTAGACAGGGTGCAAGCTTTCTTT. This codes for CASSLDRVQAFF.

The chain links TRBV23-1 to TRBJ2-1; D unresolved. TRBV23-1 is an ORF, and what it does is uncertain. Trimming took off 11 bases at V and 8 bases at J, with 22 bases between the two ends. The CDR3 runs 14 residues. The DNA of the CDR3 is TGCGCCGCGATCCCAATGGCAGTCGCCTATGAGCAGTTCTTC. Translating it yields CAAIPMAVAYEQFF.

CDR3 sequence reads: CASSYRLAGGLNEQFF. CDR3 in DNA: TGTGCCAGCAGCTATAGACTAGCGGGGGGTCTCAATGAGCAGTTCTTC. The rearrangement uses TRBV14 and TRBJ2-1; 13 nucleotides align to TRBD2. The length of the CDR3 is 16 residues. V lost 5 bases to trimming and J lost 6 bases; unmatched junction nucleotides: 7. CDR1 and CDR2 from the germline V gene are SGHDN and FVKESK.

J is TRBJ1-4 and V is TRBV19; 10 bases align to TRBD1. The ends lost 5 bases at V and 3 bases at J; junction bases unmatched: 3. In germline, CDR1 is LNHDA, CDR2 SQIVND (reference sequence). The CDR3 is made up of 15 amino acids. CDR3 nucleotides: TGTGCCAGTAGTGTCGGACAGGGGGCTAATGAAAAACTGTTTTTT. Translating gives CASSVGQGANEKLFF. Complete variable domain (other parts from reference TRBV19 and TRBJ1-4): DGGITQSPKYLFRKEGQNVTLSCEQNLNHDAMYWYRQDPGQGLRLIYYSQIVNDFQKGDIAEGYSVSREKKESFPLTVTSAQKNPTAFYLCASSVGQGANEKLFFGSGTQLSVL.

V is TRBV18 and J is TRBJ1-4; 10 bases match TRBD1. V shed 1 base and J 5 bases; nucleotides not matched to a gene: 4. CDR3 length equals 16 residues. Germline CDR1 reads KGHSH; CDR2 reads LQKENI. The CDR3 DNA follows: TGTGCCAGCTCACCACTTGCGGGACAGGGGAATGAAAAACTGTTTTTT. This sequence encodes CASSPLAGQGNEKLFF.

The chain employs TRBV19 and TRBJ2-3; TRBD1 matches 8 bases. Trimming removed 5 bases from V and 3 bases from J; junction bases left unmatched: 7. The length of the CDR3 is 15 residues. The germline V gene has CDR1 LNHDA and CDR2 SQIVND (reference sequence). The chain's CDR3 is CASSGQGLVTDTQYF. CDR3 coding DNA: TGTGCCAGTAGTGGACAGGGCCTTGTGACAGATACGCAGTATTTT.

The table lists this clone with a count of one. The chain recombines TRBV27 with TRBJ1-4; the D is unclear. CDR3 length: 13 amino acids. Trimming stripped 0 bases from V and 17 bases from J, with 16 bases between. Looked up from germline, CDR1 is MNHEY and CDR2 is SMNVEV (reference sequence). The CDR3 loop is CASSLSSTSVRFF. CDR3 DNA: TGTGCCAGCAGTTTATCCTCGACATCAGTAAGATTTTTT.

The chain couples TRBV19 to TRBJ2-1, with a possible D match to TRBD1 (6 bases). Trimming took off 8 bases at V and 8 bases at J, with 22 bases between the two ends. Germline CDR1 and CDR2: LNHDA and SQIVND (reference sequence). This CDR3 region has 15 residues. Here the CDR3 DNA reads TGTGCCAGTGCCCCTAGGGCAGGGGAATTTCATGAGCAGTTCTTC. Translation gives CASAPRAGEFHEQFF.